The clone carrying this T cell receptor beta chain occurred many times. The source of the sample is a study of T cells after yellow fever vaccination. The study, taken as a whole, reports: Researchers noted that a small share of clonotypes showed up in both CD4 and CD8 compartments. Almost all vaccine-responding clonotypes escaped detection in sorted memory subsets on day 0.

This CDR3 is built from 13 residues. Germline V CDR1 and CDR2: SQVTM, ANQGSEA. Each CDR3 protein gets one entry after TCRdb re-called the 5' RACE reads with MiXCR. Of about 16,000 distinct CDR3 sequences listed, more than 4% are singletons. The receptor's source is a man younger than 40 who received the YFV17D yellow fever vaccine. The starting material was PBMCs, either bulk or a sorted T-cell subset (CD4+, CD8+, memory, or dextramer-sorted; not recorded which), obtained 15 days after the yellow fever booster vaccination. V is TRBV29-1 and J is TRBJ2-3, with 9 bases identical to TRBD2. CDR3: CSQTSGSTDTQYF. In DNA, the CDR3 is TGCAGTCAAACTAGCGGGAGCACAGATACGCAGTATTTT.